What follows are 31 T cell receptor beta chains derived from one specimen sequenced in a study of T-cell memory formation after mild COVID-19. MiXCR, applied by TCRdb to the 5' RACE reads, yields one record per CDR3 protein. Found here are around 200,000 distinct CDR3 sequences, more than 9% of them singletons; the top ten hold 2.5% to 3.5%. The specimen was PBMCs or a T cell subset sorted from them (not recorded which). The receptors originated from a man aged 18 to 29 who had mild COVID-19 (a few samples of this study predate the infection). Cell type and time point are not known.

This clonotype appeared a few times. J is TRBJ2-3 and V is TRBV20-1, with TRBD1 matching over 9 bases. CDR1 is DFQATT and CDR2 is SNEGSKA in the germline V gene (reference sequence). The CDR3 contains 15 residues. V shed 6 bases and J 1 base; nucleotides not matched to a gene: 8. The CDR3 here is CSAVADRGGTDTQYF. As DNA, the CDR3 is TGCAGTGCCGTCGCGGACAGGGGCGGCACAGATACGCAGTATTTT.

This clonotype was observed a few times. This rearrangement joins TRBV5-1 to TRBJ1-1, with TRBD1 identical over 11 bases. Germline CDR1 and CDR2: SGHRS and YFSETQ. Losses at the gene ends were 0 bases for V and 6 bases for J; bases not matched to a gene: 7. The length of the CDR3 is 16 residues. The CDR3, as DNA: TGCGCCAGCAGCTTGGCCGGGACAGGGGGGTCAGCTGAAGCTTTCTTT. Protein: CASSLAGTGGSAEAFF.

With respect to this clonotype: The conserved phenylalanine or tryptophan is not found at the CDR3 terminus, so this likely reflects a read error. The chain links TRBV12-3 or TRBV12-4 to TRBJ2-5; D is ambiguous. Trimming cost V 5 bases and J 4 bases, with 8 bases left between them. CDR3 length: 12 residues. DNA for the CDR3: TGTGCCAGCAGTGAAAGGCGAGAGACCCAGTACTTA. Encoded protein: CASSERRETQYL.

This rearrangement joins TRBV5-5 to TRBJ2-1; D possibly corresponds to TRBD1 (6 bases). This CDR3 has 13 residues. Germline values: CDR1 SGHKS, CDR2 YYEKEE (reference sequence). V was trimmed by 5 bases and J by 6 bases, leaving 12 bases between them. CDR3 in amino acids: CASSRTDLNEQFF. As DNA, the CDR3 is TGTGCCAGCAGTCGGACAGACCTCAATGAGCAGTTCTTC.

The gene calls are TRBV7-8 and TRBJ1-4, with D maybe TRBD1 (5 bases). The CDR3 covers 14 residues. The germline V and J ends were trimmed by 4 bases and 5 bases, with 11 bases remaining between them. Per the germline V gene, CDR1 is SGHVS and CDR2 is FQNEAQ. The CDR3 DNA sequence: TGTGCCAGCAGCTCCGGGGCCGTAAATGAAAAACTGTTTTTT. This translates into CASSSGAVNEKLFF.

This chain uses TRBV20-1 with TRBJ2-3; TRBD2 aligns across 9 bases. The CDR3 is made up of 15 amino acids. Germline CDR1 and CDR2: DFQATT and SNEGSKA (reference sequence). With V trimmed by 6 bases and J by 0 bases, 7 bases remained unmatched. The CDR3 nucleotides read TGCAGTGCGTCGCGGGGGGGTACTAGCACAGATACGCAGTATTTT. Translated, it gives CSASRGGTSTDTQYF.

The sample holds a few counts of this clonotype. This chain joins TRBV7-2 and TRBJ2-2; tentatively, D is TRBD2 (7 bases). There are 16 residues in the CDR3. Germline-derived CDR1 and CDR2 are SGHTA and FQGNSA. V was trimmed by 0 bases and J by 3 bases, leaving 11 bases between them. This chain's CDR3 is CASSLAAGAYTGELFF. CDR3 coding DNA: TGTGCCAGCAGCTTAGCGGCGGGGGCCTACACCGGGGAGCTGTTTTTT.

This clonotype was found a few times. V is TRBV5-1 and J is TRBJ2-5; the match to TRBD1 covers 7 bases. The length of the CDR3 is 15 residues. The trim removed 5 bases at V and 0 bases at J, leaving 7 bases unmatched. Germline CDR1 and CDR2: SGHRS and YFSETQ. This CDR3 is CASRTGTAYQETQYF. CDR3 in DNA: TGCGCCAGCAGAACCGGGACAGCTTACCAAGAGACCCAGTACTTC. The full variable domain, in which reference TRBV5-1 and TRBJ2-5 provide the parts outside the CDR3, is KAGVTQTPRYLIKTRGQQVTLSCSPISGHRSVSWYQQTPGQGLQFLFEYFSETQRNKGNFPGRFSGRQFSNSRSEMNVSTLELGDSALYLCASRTGTAYQETQYFGPGTRLLVL.

This clonotype was found many times. The chain links TRBV7-2 to TRBJ1-3; D gene ambiguous. Germline V CDR1 and CDR2: SGHTA, FQGNSA. Between the trimmed V and J ends, which lost 2 bases and 2 bases, there was a span of 7 bases. The CDR3 loop spans 14 amino acids. The CDR3 spells CASSLSGAGNTIYF. For the CDR3, the DNA is TGTGCCAGCAGCTTATCCGGGGCTGGAAACACCATATATTTT.

The rearrangement joins TRBV7-3 to TRBJ2-1, with 9 bases matching TRBD2. The CDR3 runs to 17 residues. V was pared by 0 bases and J by 2 bases, with 5 bases of the junction left unmatched. CDR1 is SGHTA and CDR2 is FQGTGA in the germline V gene. In nucleotides, the CDR3 is TGTGCCAGCAGCTTAACGGGGCCTAGCGGGGCCTACAATGAGCAGTTCTTC. Translating it yields CASSLTGPSGAYNEQFF.

This clonotype showed up just a few times. The CDR3 reads CASSYGLTQFF. In DNA form, the CDR3 reads TGTGCCAGCAGTTATGGTTTGACACAGTTCTTC. The chain is built from TRBV6-5 and TRBJ2-1; no clear D. The CDR3 sequence is 11 residues long. Trimming took off 3 bases at V and 13 bases at J, with 10 bases between the two ends. CDR1 and CDR2 from the germline V gene are MNHEY and SVGAGI.

This rearrangement joins TRBV5-1 to TRBJ2-1; TRBD2 matches 7 bases. Germline loops: CDR1 SGHRS, CDR2 YFSETQ. Losses at the gene ends were 2 bases for V and 0 bases for J; bases not matched to a gene: 5. The CDR3 spans 16 residues. The CDR3 loop reads CASSLLARTSYNEQFF. The CDR3 coding sequence is TGCGCCAGCAGCTTACTAGCGCGCACCTCCTACAATGAGCAGTTCTTC.

Only a few counts were recorded for this clonotype. This chain joins TRBV5-1 and TRBJ1-6; D is ambiguous. Germline V gene lookup returns CDR1 SGHRS and CDR2 YFSETQ. The CDR3 is 14 amino acids. V was clipped by 0 bases and J by 6 bases, with 7 bases between them. The CDR3 DNA is TGCGCCAGCAGCTTGGGGTCGAGTAATTCACCCCTCCACTTT. Its protein product is CASSLGSSNSPLHF.

This clonotype was seen more than once but under ten times. The J gene is TRBJ2-2, the V gene TRBV7-3; TRBD1 or TRBD2 may be the D gene (5 bases each). Trimming removed 5 bases from V and 0 bases from J, with 10 bases in between. In germline, CDR1 is SGHTA, CDR2 FQGTGA. CDR3 length: 15 residues. CDR3 nucleotide sequence: TGTGCCAGCAGCCAGGGACCGACGAACACCGGGGAGCTGTTTTTT. Amino acid sequence: CASSQGPTNTGELFF.

Remarks on this clonotype: An end of the junction does not agree with germline; a read error may underlie this. The V call is TRBV20-1, the J call TRBJ2-4, with 9 bases fitting TRBD2. The CDR3 is 15 residues long. The germline V gene encodes CDR1 DFQATT and CDR2 SNEGSKA (reference sequence). The CDR3 DNA is TGCAGTGCTAGAGAACACACGGCTAGCGGGGCCGCAGGGGACTTC. Residues: CSAREHTASGAAGDF.

A few counts support this clonotype. This chain links TRBV11-2 with TRBJ2-7, with TRBD2 matching over 10 bases. This CDR3 is 18 amino acids long. CDR1 is SGHAT, CDR2 FQNNGV, per germline. Unmatched junction bases numbered 12, after V lost 4 bases and J lost 0 bases. The CDR3 loop is CASSSRGSGGPHSYEQYV. CDR3 DNA sequence: TGTGCCAGCAGCTCCCGGGGTAGCGGGGGGCCCCACTCCTACGAGCAGTACGTC.

The chain links TRBV11-2 to TRBJ1-6; possibly TRBD1 for D (6 bases). This CDR3 is built from 14 residues. Trimming removed 5 bases at V and 9 bases at J, with 14 bases between. CDR1 is SGHAT and CDR2 is FQNNGV in the germline V gene. CDR3 sequence (DNA): TGTGCCAGCAGCCCGGGGGGGCGCGGTTCACCCCTCCACTTT. Amino acids: CASSPGGRGSPLHF.

This clonotype was detected a few times. J is TRBJ1-1 and V is TRBV3-1, with a weak D call TRBD1 (5 bases). The CDR3 runs to 15 residues. V shed 0 bases and J shed 4 bases, with 12 bases lying between them. The germline V gene encodes CDR1 LGHDT and CDR2 YNNKEL (reference sequence). CDR3 sequence: CASSQDGGRSTEAFF. The CDR3, as DNA: TGTGCCAGCAGCCAAGACGGGGGTCGTAGCACTGAAGCTTTCTTT.

V and J are TRBV10-2 and TRBJ1-4; D is uncertain. Germline assignment: CDR1 WSHSY and CDR2 SAAADI. The CDR3 is 10 amino acids. V was shortened by 10 bases and J by 7 bases, with 7 bases between the two germline ends. CDR3 bases: TGCGCCACCATGGGTGAAAAACTGTTTTTT. Protein product: CATMGEKLFF.

This chain links TRBV20-1 with TRBJ1-2; no clear D. CDR3 length: 10 amino acids. Trimming cost V 5 bases and J 3 bases, with 4 bases left between them. Germline V gene lookup returns CDR1 DFQATT and CDR2 SNEGSKA (reference sequence). CDR3 sequence (DNA): TGCAGTGCTTGGGACTATGGCTACACCTTC. This translates into CSAWDYGYTF.

V gene TRBV5-1 combines with J gene TRBJ2-2; 9 bases are a match to TRBD2. V gave up 2 bases and J gave up 3 bases; unmatched junction bases: 8. Germline CDR1 and CDR2: SGHRS and YFSETQ. The CDR3 extends over 17 amino acids. The CDR3 protein is CASSLKASGGHTGELFF. The CDR3 DNA sequence: TGCGCCAGCAGCTTAAAAGCCAGCGGGGGGCACACCGGGGAGCTGTTTTTT.

The V call is TRBV7-3, the J call TRBJ2-1, with 13 bases aligning to TRBD2. The CDR3 sequence is 17 residues long. The V gene end was trimmed by 5 bases and the J gene end by 6 bases; junction bases not matched to a gene: 10. The germline V gene encodes CDR1 SGHTA and CDR2 FQGTGA. The CDR3 region has the DNA TGTGCCAGCAGCCCAACTAGCGGGGGGGCCCTCGGCAATGAGCAGTTCTTC. This codes for CASSPTSGGALGNEQFF.

The CDR3 nucleotides read TGTGCCAGCAGCTTAGGAATCCGGGGGCGTGAGACCCAGTACTTC. Amino acid sequence: CASSLGIRGRETQYF. V and J are TRBV7-2 and TRBJ2-5; possibly TRBD1 or TRBD2 for D (6 bases each). The CDR3 spans 15 residues. Trimming pared 1 base from V and 5 bases from J, leaving 14 bases between. Germline V lookup: CDR1 SGHTA, CDR2 FQGNSA.

This clonotype was observed a handful of times. The rearrangement links TRBV6-1 to TRBJ2-7, with D perhaps being TRBD1 or TRBD2 (5 bases each). The length of the CDR3 is 13 residues. The V and J ends lost 8 bases and 5 bases respectively, with 16 bases between them. Per germline, CDR1 MNHNS and CDR2 SASEGT. DNA of the CDR3: TGTGCCAGCCGGGACCGCGGACGGGACGAGCAGTACGTC. Its protein product is CASRDRGRDEQYV.

This clonotype was counted many times. This rearrangement joins TRBV18 to TRBJ1-5; possible D gene TRBD1, 6 bases. Deletions cut 3 bases from V and 5 bases from J, with 8 bases between. CDR1 and CDR2 from the germline V gene are KGHSH and LQKENI. This CDR3 has 13 residues. Written as DNA, the CDR3 is TGTGCCAGCTCACCGGGGGGCGATCAGCCCCAGCATTTT. Translation: CASSPGGDQPQHF.

This clonotype was counted a few times. V usage is TRBV6-5 and J usage is TRBJ1-1, with 7 bases lining up with TRBD1. The V gene end was trimmed by 5 bases and the J gene end by 0 bases; junction bases not matched to a gene: 6. Germline V CDR1 and CDR2: MNHEY, SVGAGI. The CDR3 spans 15 residues. CDR3 sequence: CASSQGTAMNTEAFF. Here the CDR3 DNA reads TGTGCCAGCAGTCAAGGGACAGCTATGAACACTGAAGCTTTCTTT.

The chain joins TRBV9 to TRBJ2-2; D not resolved. V was pared by 0 bases and J by 3 bases, with 9 bases between. The CDR3 extends over 15 amino acids. Germline V CDR1 and CDR2: SGDLS, YYNGEE. CDR3 residues: CASSVAPADTGELFF. CDR3 DNA sequence: TGTGCCAGCAGCGTAGCCCCGGCCGACACCGGGGAGCTGTTTTTT.

The chain is built from TRBV18 and TRBJ1-1, with a tentative D call TRBD1 (5 bases). Per the germline V gene, CDR1 is KGHSH and CDR2 is LQKENI. The CDR3 runs to 14 residues. V lost 4 bases to trimming and J lost 3 bases, with 12 bases between them. The DNA of the CDR3 is TGTGCCAGCTCACGGAGGGGCGGGGACACTGAAGCTTTCTTT. As protein: CASSRRGGDTEAFF. Variable domain in full (rest from reference TRBV18 and TRBJ1-1): NAGVMQNPRHLVRRRGQEARLRCSPMKGHSHVYWYRQLPEEGLKFMVYLQKENIIDESGMPKERFSAEFPKEGPSILRIQQVVRGDSAAYFCASSRRGGDTEAFFGQGTRLTVV.

The V gene is TRBV7-2, the J gene TRBJ2-1, with TRBD1 as a possible D gene (6 bases). Germline CDR1 reads SGHTA; CDR2 reads FQGNSA. The CDR3 totals 12 residues. V lost 5 bases and J 9 bases, leaving 11 bases between the germline ends. The CDR3 nucleotides are TGTGCCAGCAGCCAACAGGGTGGTGAGCAGTTCTTC. Translating it yields CASSQQGGEQFF.

The table lists this clonotype with a few counts. This rearrangement joins TRBV29-1 to TRBJ1-5; D unclear. Trimming pared 8 bases from V and 5 bases from J, leaving 10 bases between. The CDR3 extends over 11 amino acids. Looked up from germline, CDR1 is SQVTM and CDR2 is ANQGSEA. The CDR3, as DNA: TGCAGCCCATTAAGGGATCAGCCCCAGCATTTT. Its translation is CSPLRDQPQHF.

This clonotype was seen more than once but under ten times. This chain joins TRBV29-1 and TRBJ2-2; 9 bases agree with TRBD1. The CDR3 length is 14 residues. CDR1 is SQVTM, CDR2 ANQGSEA, per germline. V dropped 7 bases and J dropped 7; count of bases not matched to a gene: 10. The CDR3 here is CSARQGESIGELFF. The CDR3 DNA reads as TGCAGCGCCAGACAGGGGGAAAGTATCGGGGAGCTGTTTTTT.